The next 22 T cell receptor beta chains were all read from a single sample in a study of T-cell memory formation after mild COVID-19. TCRdb reprocessed the 5' RACE reads via MiXCR and lists one record per CDR3 protein. The sample includes 450,000 or so distinct CDR3 sequences, around 27% of them seen just once. Input material: PBMCs or a T cell subset sorted from them (not recorded which). The receptors come from an adult woman who had mild COVID-19 (a few samples of this study predate the infection). Cell type and time point are not known.

A few counts support this clonotype. The chain carries TRBV6-5 and TRBJ2-1; D not resolved. V was shortened by 2 bases and J by 8 bases, with 25 bases between the two germline ends. The CDR3 is made up of 18 amino acids. Per the germline V gene, CDR1 is MNHEY and CDR2 is SVGAGI. In DNA, the CDR3 is TGTGCCAGCAGTTACGGGCTGGGTATGATTACTGCCTATGATGAGCAGTTCTTC. Its translation: CASSYGLGMITAYDEQFF.

This clonotype showed up just a few times. The chain carries TRBV24-1 and TRBJ1-1; D remains ambiguous. The CDR3 spans 15 residues. Germline V gene sequence: CDR1 KGHDR, CDR2 SFDVKD. Trimming removed 0 bases at V and 4 bases at J, with 11 bases between. In nucleotides, the CDR3 is TGTGCCACCAGTGATTTGATCGAGATGGGCACTGAAGCTTTCTTT. This gives the protein CATSDLIEMGTEAFF.

This clonotype was observed a few times. The J gene is TRBJ2-3, the V gene TRBV20-1, with TRBD1 matching 10 bases. CDR3 size: 16 residues. Germline-derived CDR1 and CDR2 are DFQATT and SNEGSKA (reference sequence). V lost 2 bases, J lost 6 bases, and 11 bases stayed unmatched. CDR3 sequence: CSARSPGTGALDTQYF. CDR3 nucleotide sequence: TGCAGTGCTAGATCCCCCGGGACAGGGGCGTTGGATACGCAGTATTTT.

The chain has TRBV7-6 and TRBJ2-7, with D perhaps matching TRBD1 or TRBD2 (6 bases each). The CDR3 covers 15 residues. Trimming took off 1 base at V and 3 bases at J, with 13 bases between the two ends. In germline, CDR1 is SGHVS, CDR2 FNYEAQ. For the CDR3, the DNA is TGTGCCAGCAGCTTAGAGTCGGGGGCCATCTACGAGCAGTACTTC. It encodes CASSLESGAIYEQYF. Variable domain in full (rest from reference TRBV7-6 and TRBJ2-7): GAGVSQSPRYKVTKRGQDVALRCDPISGHVSLYWYRQALGQGPEFLTYFNYEAQQDKSGLPNDRFSAERPEGSISTLTIQRTEQRDSAMYRCASSLESGAIYEQYFGPGTRLTVT.

This clonotype was counted a single time. The chain recombines TRBV7-8 with TRBJ1-5; 8 nucleotides line up with TRBD1. Trimming removed 1 base from V and 0 bases from J; junction bases left unmatched: 8. Germline CDR1 is SGHVS and CDR2 is FQNEAQ. This CDR3 has 18 amino acids. CDR3 sequence: CASSLEGTGTYSNQPQHF. CDR3 bases: TGTGCCAGCAGCTTAGAAGGGACAGGAACATATAGCAATCAGCCCCAGCATTTT.

In its sample, this clonotype was seen a few times. The gene calls are TRBV2 and TRBJ2-5; 7 nucleotides match TRBD2. J was trimmed by 5 bases and V by 7 bases; bases with no gene match: 22. CDR3 length: 18 amino acids. CDR1 is SNHLY, CDR2 FYNNEI, per germline. In nucleotides, the CDR3 is TGTGCCAGCAAACGTCTCGGCGCGGGGGATATGAGGAGGGAGACCCAGTACTTC. Residues: CASKRLGAGDMRRETQYF.

The gene calls are TRBV11-2 and TRBJ2-5; the match to TRBD2 covers 7 bases. There are 15 residues in the CDR3. Looked up from germline, CDR1 is SGHAT and CDR2 is FQNNGV. V was clipped by 5 bases and J by 1 base; unmatched bases: 7. CDR3 sequence: CASSLGGGIQETQYF. The DNA for the CDR3 is TGTGCCAGCAGCCTTGGCGGGGGAATCCAAGAGACCCAGTACTTC.

The genes are TRBV29-1 and TRBJ2-7; D could derive from TRBD1 or TRBD2 (5 bases each). Between the trimmed V and J ends, which lost 0 bases and 0 bases, there was a span of 12 bases. The germline V gene has CDR1 SQVTM and CDR2 ANQGSEA. CDR3 length: 15 amino acids. CDR3 bases: TGCAGCGTTGAAGATGAGGGACGGAGCTCCTACGAGCAGTACTTC. It specifies CSVEDEGRSSYEQYF.

This clonotype was counted a few times. The chain combines TRBV6-1 with TRBJ1-1; no firm D call. Trimming took 3 bases from V and 4 from J, leaving 12 bases between them. The CDR3 runs to 14 residues. Per germline, CDR1 MNHNS and CDR2 SASEGT. The CDR3 protein is CASSDPGRGTEAFF. CDR3 bases: TGTGCCAGCAGTGACCCCGGACGGGGCACTGAAGCTTTCTTT.

This rearrangement joins TRBV12-3 or TRBV12-4 to TRBJ1-3; 8 nucleotides align to TRBD1. The CDR3 has 15 residues. V was clipped by 10 bases and J by 4 bases; unmatched bases: 12. The CDR3 bases are TGTGCCAACGTACAGGGGGGTAAACTGGGAAACACCATATATTTT. Its translation is CANVQGGKLGNTIYF.

This clonotype was picked up a small number of times. V usage is TRBV28 and J usage is TRBJ2-7; D ambiguous. The CDR3 is 15 residues long. Germline V lookup: CDR1 MDHEN, CDR2 SYDVKM. Trimming pared 8 bases from V and 6 bases from J, leaving 23 bases between. CDR3 coding DNA: TGTGCCAGCCAAGGATATGGAACCCCTTTTGCCGAGCAGTACTTC. Its translation is CASQGYGTPFAEQYF.

J is TRBJ1-5 and V is TRBV11-2, with D uncertain. V lost 5 bases and J 0 bases, leaving 5 bases between the germline ends. The CDR3 runs to 13 residues. Germline CDR1 SGHAT, CDR2 FQNNGV. The CDR3 DNA follows: TGTGCCAGCAGCCGGGTTAGCAATCAGCCCCAGCATTTT. This sequence encodes CASSRVSNQPQHF.

This clonotype was found a few times. The J gene is TRBJ2-1, the V gene TRBV7-9; D might be TRBD1 or TRBD2, each matching 5 bases. Trimming stripped 0 bases from V and 6 bases from J, with 12 bases between. Germline values: CDR1 SEHNR, CDR2 FQNEAQ (reference sequence). The CDR3 loop spans 15 amino acids. CDR3 sequence reads: CASSLAGTSLNEQFF. Here the CDR3 DNA reads TGTGCCAGCAGCTTAGCAGGGACCTCCCTCAATGAGCAGTTCTTC.

The chain recombines TRBV12-3 or TRBV12-4 with TRBJ2-1; the match to TRBD1 covers 9 bases. The CDR3 runs to 17 residues. V lost 3 bases, J lost 7 bases, and 13 bases stayed unmatched. The CDR3 is CASSLQVGTGYRNEQFF. DNA of the CDR3: TGTGCCAGCAGTTTGCAAGTAGGGACAGGGTATAGGAATGAGCAGTTCTTC.

This clonotype was counted a few times. V gene TRBV6-5 combines with J gene TRBJ2-7; D gene ambiguous. The CDR3 runs to 11 residues. CDR1 and CDR2 (germline): MNHEY, SVGAGI. The CDR3 nucleotides read TGTGTCTCCGGCGAGTCCTACGAGCAGTACTTC. It is translated as CVSGESYEQYF.

This clonotype was detected a few times. The V call is TRBV25-1, the J call TRBJ1-2; the D gene is possibly TRBD1 (5 bases). Trimming left V 4 bases short and J 10 bases short, with 19 bases between. CDR1 MGHDK and CDR2 SYGVNS come from the germline V gene. The CDR3 runs 14 residues. The CDR3 DNA is TGTGCCAGCAGTGGTACAGGCGGCGGCGTCGACTACACCTTC. Residues: CASSGTGGGVDYTF.

This clonotype was observed a handful of times. V is TRBV6-5 and J is TRBJ2-3; tentatively, D is TRBD2 (7 bases). Germline V lookup: CDR1 MNHEY, CDR2 SVGAGI. The CDR3 has 16 amino acids. Deletions cut 4 bases from V and 2 bases from J, with 16 bases between. The CDR3 DNA reads as TGTGCCAGCAGTTTGCGGGGGCCCCAGTCCACAGATACGCAGTATTTT. This sequence encodes CASSLRGPQSTDTQYF.

The chain has TRBV12-5 and TRBJ2-1; no definite D call. Trimming took 1 base from V and 2 from J, leaving 9 bases between them. The CDR3 loop spans 15 amino acids. Germline CDR1 reads LGHNT; CDR2 reads FRNRAP. The CDR3 nucleotides read TGTGCTAGTGGTTTGGGGGATCTCCCCTACAATGAGCAGTTCTTC. Its translation is CASGLGDLPYNEQFF.

This rearrangement joins TRBV20-1 to TRBJ2-7; D is uncertain. The CDR3 spans 12 residues. The germline V gene has CDR1 DFQATT and CDR2 SNEGSKA (reference sequence). Trimming shortened V by 4 bases and J by 0 bases, and 7 bases separated the two germline ends. The CDR3 nucleotides are TGCAGTGCTAAGGCAGACTCCTACGAGCAGTACTTC. It encodes CSAKADSYEQYF.

The chain has TRBV5-1 and TRBJ2-2; a possible D gene is TRBD1 (6 bases). V was cut by 3 bases and J by 7 bases, with 13 bases left in between. The CDR3 consists of 14 residues. Germline lookup yields CDR1 SGHRS and CDR2 YFSETQ. The CDR3 spells CASSSGQISGELFF. The DNA of the CDR3 is TGCGCCAGCAGCTCCGGACAGATCAGCGGGGAGCTGTTTTTT.

The chain carries TRBV5-4 and TRBJ1-6; 7 nucleotides align to TRBD1. The CDR3 spans 15 residues. V shed 5 bases and J 4 bases; nucleotides not matched to a gene: 6. Germline V gene data show CDR1 as SGHNT and CDR2 as YYREEE (reference sequence). The CDR3 loop is CASSGGQIYNSPLHF. CDR3 coding DNA: TGTGCCAGCAGTGGGGGACAGATTTATAATTCACCCCTCCACTTT. The entire variable domain, with the rest obtained from reference TRBV5-4 and TRBJ1-6, is as follows: ETGVTQSPTHLIKTRGQQVTLRCSSQSGHNTVSWYQQALGQGPQFIFQYYREEENGRGNFPPRFSGLQFPNYSSELNVNALELDDSALYLCASSGGQIYNSPLHFGNGTRLTVT.

This clonotype was found a few times. The chain employs TRBV5-1 and TRBJ2-5; 12 nucleotides align to TRBD1. Trimming took 4 bases from V and 4 from J; bases not matched to a gene: 5. Germline values: CDR1 SGHRS, CDR2 YFSETQ. This CDR3 region has 15 residues. CDR3 loop: CASSPGTGGSETQYF. The DNA of the CDR3 is TGCGCCAGCAGCCCTGGGACAGGGGGCTCAGAGACCCAGTACTTC.